This T cell receptor beta chain was documented in a study of metastatic and nonmetastatic thyroid tumors. Study in general: The study looked at repertoires side by side in blood and in tumor or nodule tissue from malignant and benign thyroid patients. Points from the study as a whole: Malignant thyroid tumors reportedly had TCR beta diversity that was significantly higher than in benign nodules, in blood and tumor.

Concerning this clone: The antigen remains unidentified.

Original processing notes: A classifier for distant metastasis in papillary thyroid cancer was constructed using CDR3 differences observed across clinicopathological groups. TCRdb redid the clone calls on the PCR reads using MiXCR. For this entry, the V and J calls and clone size follow TCRdb and not the study's own pipeline. Of roughly 35,000 clones detected, 35% to 40% appear once; the ten largest clones hold approximately 24%. Thyroid surgery took place with no prior treatment in any patient. This CDR3 is 14 amino acids long. The V end was cut by 6 bases, the J end by 7 bases, with 18 bases between. Germline V gives CDR1 MNHNS, CDR2 SASEGT.

This TCR came from a female donor with papillary thyroid cancer or a benign thyroid nodule (not recorded which). Some clones in this sample may be carry-over from other donors' samples. The J gene is TRBJ1-2, the V gene TRBV6-1; a possible D gene is TRBD1 (5 bases). Sequenced sample: tumor tissue. CDR3 amino acids: CASSPGTDYGGYTF. The CDR3 DNA sequence: TGTGCCAGCAGCCCCGGGACGGATTATGGTGGCTACACCTTC.